The sequence of this T cell receptor beta chain was determined in a study of blood T cells in healthy people across ages. Combining a sample-barcoded 5' primer with a J-beta primer mix, a second PCR ran for about 6 to 12 cycles. TCRdb used MiXCR to reprocess the 5' RACE reads, holding one entry per CDR3 protein. The table has approximately 580,000 distinct CDR3 sequences, 24% seen once. Another study also made use of these data, one on T cells of mothers and their children.

The sample was blood. This clonotype was sampled from a boy aged 5 to 17 in good health.

In DNA form, the CDR3 reads TGCAGCGTTGCGCAGGGCGGTCAGCCCCAGCATTTT. It is translated as CSVAQGGQPQHF. The J gene is TRBJ1-5, the V gene TRBV29-1; a possible D gene is TRBD1 (5 bases). V dropped 4 bases and J dropped 6 bases, with 10 bases sitting between them. Looked up from germline, CDR1 is SQVTM and CDR2 is ANQGSEA. The CDR3 is 12 residues long. Looking up the rest from reference TRBV29-1 and TRBJ1-5 gives the full variable domain: SAVISQKPSRDICQRGTSLTIQCQVDSQVTMMFWYRQQPGQSLTLIATANQGSEATYESGFVIDKFPISRPNLTFSTLTVSNMSPEDSSIYLCSVAQGGQPQHFGDGTRLSIL.